One and the same sample provided the 8 T cell receptor beta chains below, sequenced in a study of siplizumab effects on memory and regulatory T cells. Sequencing used immunoSEQ multiplex PCR; TCRdb keeps in-frame clones, though not all of them. In the table there are some 97,000 clones, 75% to 95% of which are singletons. Sample: CD4+ T cells sorted from blood. Receptor source: a human donor in good health. Some clones in this sample may be carry-over from other donors' samples.

This chain uses TRBV5-4 with TRBJ2-5, with TRBD2 identical over 12 bases. V lost 0 bases, J lost 5 bases, and 14 bases stayed unmatched. This CDR3 region has 19 residues. Germline V gene sequence: CDR1 SGHNT, CDR2 YYREEE (reference sequence). This CDR3 reads CASSLVITSGRSPSETQYF. CDR3 nucleotide sequence: TGTGCCAGCAGCTTGGTTATCACTAGCGGGAGGTCCCCATCGGAGACCCAGTACTTC. The full variable domain, in which reference TRBV5-4 and TRBJ2-5 provide the parts outside the CDR3, is ETGVTQSPTHLIKTRGQQVTLRCSSQSGHNTVSWYQQALGQGPQFIFQYYREEENGRGNFPPRFSGLQFPNYSSELNVNALELDDSALYLCASSLVITSGRSPSETQYFGPGTRLLVL.

The J gene is TRBJ2-1, the V gene TRBV15; D is perhaps TRBD2 (5 bases). CDR3 length: 15 amino acids. The V and J ends lost 0 bases and 9 bases respectively, with 15 bases between them. Per the germline V gene, CDR1 is LNHNV and CDR2 is YYDKDF (reference sequence). The chain's CDR3 is CATSRDSLSGGEQFF. The CDR3 DNA is TGTGCCACCAGCAGAGATTCTCTGAGCGGTGGTGAGCAGTTCTTC.

This chain uses TRBV7-2 with TRBJ1-1, with D unresolved. V was cut by 5 bases and J by 2 bases, with 9 bases left in between. The CDR3 contains 13 residues. CDR1 and CDR2 (germline): SGHTA, FQGNSA. The CDR3 loop is CASSLDTNTEAFF. The DNA of the CDR3 is TGTGCCAGCAGCCTTGACACTAACACTGAAGCTTTCTTT.

This chain connects TRBV7-6 to TRBJ1-1, with D unresolved. This CDR3 comprises 12 residues. CDR1 and CDR2 from the germline V gene are SGHVS and FNYEAQ. Trimming left V 5 bases short and J 8 bases short, with 12 bases between. CDR3 region: CASSPRTGEAFF. Written as DNA, the CDR3 is TGTGCCAGCAGCCCACGCACCGGGGAAGCTTTCTTT.

The rearrangement joins TRBV15 to TRBJ1-2; D unresolved. Deletions cut 0 bases from V and 8 bases from J, with 13 bases between. The CDR3 extends over 14 amino acids. Germline V gives CDR1 LNHNV, CDR2 YYDKDF (reference sequence). As DNA, the CDR3 is TGTGCCACCAGCAGAGACAAGGTCGTGGAGGGCTACACCTTC. This translates into CATSRDKVVEGYTF.

The rearrangement uses TRBV19 and TRBJ1-3; D remains unclear. Germline values: CDR1 LNHDA, CDR2 SQIVND (reference sequence). The length of the CDR3 is 8 residues. The CDR3 here is CATFSIYF. CDR3 coding DNA: TGTGCTACGTTCTCCATATATTTT.

This clone was counted between two and nine times. The rearrangement joins TRBV14 to TRBJ2-7, with no clear D. Germline V gene data show CDR1 as SGHDN and CDR2 as FVKESK. CDR3 size: 13 residues. V was clipped by 4 bases and J by 6 bases, with 13 bases between them. The CDR3 reads CASSPRPVLEQYF. For the CDR3, the DNA is TGTGCCAGCAGCCCAAGACCCGTTCTCGAGCAGTACTTC. The entire variable domain, with the rest obtained from reference TRBV14 and TRBJ2-7, is as follows: EAGVTQFPSHSVIEKGQTVTLRCDPISGHDNLYWYRRVMGKEIKFLLHFVKESKQDESGMPNNRFLAERTGGTYSTLKVQPAELEDSGVYFCASSPRPVLEQYFGPGTRLTVT.

The chain carries TRBV27 and TRBJ2-5; TRBD2 matches at 7 bases. This CDR3 has 17 amino acids. Germline loops: CDR1 MNHEY, CDR2 SMNVEV (reference sequence). The V and J ends lost 4 bases and 2 bases, in that order; junction bases with no gene match: 13. The CDR3 bases are TGTGCCAGCAGTTCACTTATCCCGGGACTACAGCAAGAGACCCAGTACTTC. Protein product: CASSSLIPGLQQETQYF.